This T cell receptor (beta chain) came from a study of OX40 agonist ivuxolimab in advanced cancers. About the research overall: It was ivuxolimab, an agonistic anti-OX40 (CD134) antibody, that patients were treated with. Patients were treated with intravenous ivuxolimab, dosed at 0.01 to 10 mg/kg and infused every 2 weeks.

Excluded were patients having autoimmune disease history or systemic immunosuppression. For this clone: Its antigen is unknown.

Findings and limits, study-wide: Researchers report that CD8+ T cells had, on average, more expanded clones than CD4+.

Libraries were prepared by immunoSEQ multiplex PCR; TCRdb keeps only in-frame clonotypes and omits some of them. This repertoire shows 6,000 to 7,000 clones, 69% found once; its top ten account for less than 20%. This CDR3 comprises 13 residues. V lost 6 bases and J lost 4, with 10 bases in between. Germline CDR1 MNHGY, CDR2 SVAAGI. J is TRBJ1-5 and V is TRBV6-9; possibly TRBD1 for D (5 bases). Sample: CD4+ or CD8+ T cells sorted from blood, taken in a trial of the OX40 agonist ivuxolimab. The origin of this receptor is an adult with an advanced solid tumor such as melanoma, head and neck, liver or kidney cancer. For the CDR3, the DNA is TGTGCCAGCAGCAATGGGGGTAATCAGCCCCAGCATTTT. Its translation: CASSNGGNQPQHF.